Listed below are T cell receptor beta chains from one sample, sequenced in a study of blood T cells in healthy people across ages. TCRdb recomputed calls from the 5' RACE reads with MiXCR, one row per CDR3 protein. The sample includes approximately 1,000,000 distinct CDR3 sequences, 35% to 45% of them seen just once. The sequenced material came from blood. The receptors shown here come from a man aged 18 to 30 in good health. CDR3s include the opening cysteine and the closing phenylalanine or tryptophan. Each record gives: V gene, J gene, clone size, D gene, CDR3 protein, CDR3 DNA. D genes are given only for firm matches. Size tells how often a clone was seen (once, few, many) or the class of an expanded clone, and some rows leave it out.

TRBV2	TRBJ1-2	NA	TRBD1	CASSERTGDLYGYTF	TGTGCCAGCAGTGAAAGGACAGGAGACCTCTATGGCTACACCTTC
TRBV15	TRBJ1-2	few	NA	CATSRSMQGYGYTF	TGTGCCACCAGCAGATCGATGCAGGGCTATGGCTACACCTTC
TRBV29-1	TRBJ2-5	NA	NA	CSVESGFQETQYF	TGCAGCGTTGAAAGCGGATTCCAAGAGACCCAGTACTTC
TRBV19	TRBJ2-3	few	NA	CASSSGKGRTDTQYF	TGTGCCAGTAGTAGCGGTAAGGGTCGCACAGATACGCAGTATTTT
TRBV28	TRBJ2-5	NA	NA	CASSSPGPGRETQYF	TGTGCCAGCAGTTCACCGGGCCCCGGTCGGGAGACCCAGTACTTC
TRBV9	TRBJ2-1	few	NA	CASSVGAWDYNEQFF	TGTGCCAGCAGCGTAGGGGCCTGGGATTACAATGAGCAGTTCTTC
TRBV9	TRBJ1-2	NA	TRBD1	CASSVGTGITYGYTF	TGTGCCAGCAGCGTAGGGACAGGGATCACCTATGGCTACACCTTC
TRBV9	TRBJ1-2	few	TRBD1	CASSVVFGSVGQGSGYTF	TGTGCCAGCAGCGTAGTGTTTGGAAGTGTGGGACAGGGATCCGGCTACACCTTC
TRBV4-2	TRBJ2-2	NA	NA	CASSQDGTHISNTGELFF	TGTGCCAGCAGCCAAGATGGTACACATATATCGAACACCGGGGAGCTGTTTTTT
TRBV14	TRBJ2-2	NA	NA	CASSQGARPGELFF	TGTGCCAGCAGCCAAGGTGCGAGGCCCGGGGAGCTGTTTTTT
TRBV2	TRBJ2-3	NA	NA	CASSKTPDTQYF	TGTGCCAGCAGTAAAACCCCAGATACGCAGTATTTT
TRBV25-1	TRBJ2-1	NA	NA	CASSVRDPYPNEQFF	TGTGCCAGCAGTGTAAGGGACCCATACCCCAATGAGCAGTTCTTC
TRBV9	TRBJ1-2	few	TRBD1	CASSFRTTSGGYGYTF	TGTGCCAGCAGCTTCCGAACCACCTCAGGGGGCTATGGCTACACCTTC
TRBV5-1	TRBJ1-2	NA	NA	CASSLVSGGDGYTF	TGCGCCAGCAGCTTGGTTTCGGGGGGCGATGGCTACACCTTC
TRBV11-2	TRBJ2-5	NA	TRBD1	CASSLYRGENGETQYF	TGTGCCAGCAGCTTATACAGGGGGGAGAATGGAGAGACCCAGTACTTC
TRBV7-9	TRBJ2-5	few	TRBD2	CASSLSTSGAQETQYF	TGTGCCAGCAGCTTATCCACTAGCGGGGCTCAAGAGACCCAGTACTTC
TRBV5-6	TRBJ2-1	few	TRBD2	CASSLEWISGGSSDEQFF	TGTGCCAGCAGCTTGGAATGGATTAGCGGGGGATCTAGCGATGAGCAGTTCTTC
TRBV27	TRBJ1-2	NA	NA	CASSLADSNYGYTF	TGTGCCAGCAGTTTAGCAGACAGTAACTATGGCTACACCTTC
TRBV6-6	TRBJ1-5	NA	TRBD1	CASSGQTGKFQSQHF	TGCGCCAGCAGTGGGCAGACAGGGAAGTTTCAGTCCCAGCATTTT
TRBV7-2	TRBJ2-3	NA	TRBD2	CASSLGRLAGGRQYF	TGTGCCAGCAGCTTAGGTCGACTAGCGGGGGGGAGGCAGTATTTT
TRBV29-1	TRBJ1-2	NA	NA	CSARQESNYGYTF	TGCAGCGCACGACAGGAGTCTAACTATGGCTACACCTTC
TRBV7-9	TRBJ2-2	NA	TRBD1	CASSYRDRGPSANTGELFF	TGTGCCAGCAGCTACCGGGACAGGGGGCCTTCTGCGAACACCGGGGAGCTGTTTTTT
TRBV29-1	TRBJ2-1	NA	TRBD2	CSVGDGAGRAYNEQFF	TGCAGCGTTGGAGACGGGGCAGGGAGGGCCTACAATGAGCAGTTCTTC
TRBV7-2	TRBJ2-1	NA	NA	CASSLAPGSGSYNEQFF	TGTGCCAGCAGCTTAGCACCGGGGTCAGGCTCCTACAATGAGCAGTTCTTC
TRBV4-3	TRBJ1-4	NA	NA	CASSHRSGGGNEKLFF	TGCGCCAGCAGCCACAGATCAGGAGGAGGAAATGAAAAACTGTTTTTT
TRBV20-1	TRBJ1-2	NA	NA	CSARVGGFGGYTF	TGCAGTGCTAGAGTGGGAGGGTTTGGTGGCTACACCTTC
TRBV10-3	TRBJ2-7	NA	NA	CAISDNTGTYEQYF	TGTGCCATCAGTGATAATACAGGAACCTACGAGCAGTACTTC